The 31 T cell receptor beta chains below were found in one sample sequenced in a study of shared clonotypes between healthy human individuals (dated by TCRdb to 2020 to 2022). Library construction relied on the immunoSEQ multiplex PCR assay. Not all clones reach the TCRdb copy of this immuneACCESS table, which keeps in-frame sequences only. Checked studies attribute under half of the gap to unresolved V genes and leave the rest unexplained. A total of about 1 million clones appear in this sample, 60% to 80% of them only once. The biggest ten clones account for roughly 1.5% of the sample. Sequencing used memory CD4+ T cells sorted from blood. The cell subset or site label on this specimen signifies: CD45RA-negative fraction. These receptors were collected from a man between 18 and 29 years old in good health.

This clone was seen a handful of times. The V and J genes are TRBV28 and TRBJ1-2; unclear D gene. The V and J ends lost 6 bases and 8 bases respectively, with 19 bases between them. CDR1 and CDR2 (germline): MDHEN, SYDVKM. The CDR3 contains 14 residues. CDR3 loop: CASRDSSRLWGYTF. As DNA, the CDR3 is TGTGCCAGCAGGGATAGTAGTAGGTTGTGGGGCTACACCTTC.

The V and J genes are TRBV5-1 and TRBJ2-5; D could derive from TRBD1 or TRBD2 (5 bases each). Germline CDR1 SGHRS, CDR2 YFSETQ. The CDR3 runs 16 residues. V gave up 4 bases and J gave up 7 bases, with 23 bases separating them. The CDR3 loop reads CASSVPGTTGVGTQYF. The CDR3 nucleotides read TGCGCCAGCAGCGTCCCTGGGACCACCGGGGTTGGGACCCAGTACTTC. The whole variable domain, filled in from reference TRBV5-1 and TRBJ2-5, reads KAGVTQTPRYLIKTRGQQVTLSCSPISGHRSVSWYQQTPGQGLQFLFEYFSETQRNKGNFPGRFSGRQFSNSRSEMNVSTLELGDSALYLCASSVPGTTGVGTQYFGPGTRLLVL.

This chain joins TRBV25-1 and TRBJ2-7; D gene ambiguous. Germline CDR1 MGHDK, CDR2 SYGVNS. The CDR3 is 11 residues long. Trimming pared 3 bases from V and 4 bases from J, leaving 4 bases between. The CDR3 nucleotides read TGTGCCAGCAGTGAGCAGTACGAGCAGTACTTC. It specifies CASSEQYEQYF.

The gene calls are TRBV4-3 and TRBJ2-1, with TRBD1 identical over 8 bases. Germline CDR1 LGHNA, CDR2 YSLEER. The length of the CDR3 is 16 residues. V was clipped by 0 bases and J by 3 bases; unmatched bases: 4. For the CDR3, the DNA is TGCGCCAGCAGCCAAGACGACAGGGGATTCTACAATGAGCAGTTCTTC. This translates into CASSQDDRGFYNEQFF.

The chain carries TRBV18 and TRBJ1-3; D might be TRBD1 (5 bases). The CDR3 sequence is 15 residues long. V dropped 3 bases and J dropped 7 bases, with 16 bases sitting between them. Per the germline V gene, CDR1 is KGHSH and CDR2 is LQKENI. The CDR3 DNA sequence: TGTGCCAGCTCACCTCCCTCGGGGCTTGGGAACACCATATATTTT. Its protein is CASSPPSGLGNTIYF.

In DNA, the CDR3 is TGTGCCAGCTCTCCCACAGGGGGCGCCCCCAATCAGCCCCAGCATTTT. The encoded protein is CASSPTGGAPNQPQHF. V is TRBV18 and J is TRBJ1-5; the match to TRBD1 covers 9 bases. Per the germline V gene, CDR1 is KGHSH and CDR2 is LQKENI. V lost 6 bases, J lost 3 bases, and 9 bases stayed unmatched. The CDR3 runs 16 residues.

V usage is TRBV25-1 and J usage is TRBJ1-4, with D perhaps TRBD1 (6 bases). Per the germline V gene, CDR1 is MGHDK and CDR2 is SYGVNS. The V gene lost 1 base and the J gene lost 0 bases, with 12 bases spanning the gap. CDR3 size: 17 residues. CDR3 sequence (DNA): TGTGCCAGCAGTGAATTTCGGGGGCAAGCAACTAATGAAAAACTGTTTTTT. The encoded protein is CASSEFRGQATNEKLFF.

Here the CDR3 reads CASTHRAGANVLTF. CDR3 sequence (DNA): TGTGCCAGTACTCACAGGGCCGGGGCCAACGTCCTGACTTTC. V and J are TRBV19 and TRBJ2-6, with a possible D match to TRBD1 (6 bases). This CDR3 has 14 amino acids. Per germline, CDR1 LNHDA and CDR2 SQIVND (reference sequence). V lost 7 bases to trimming and J lost 4 bases, with 11 bases between them.

The chain recombines TRBV10-3 with TRBJ2-3, with 7 positions matching TRBD2. Trimming cost V 7 bases and J 6 bases; bases outside gene matches: 7. There are 13 residues in the CDR3. The V gene's germline CDR1 is ENHRY and CDR2 SYGVKD. CDR3 residues: CAIKTAGDDTQYF. The DNA for the CDR3 is TGTGCCATCAAGACCGCGGGGGATGATACGCAGTATTTT.

The chain links TRBV9 to TRBJ2-6, with D perhaps matching TRBD2 (5 bases). V was cut by 4 bases and J by 0 bases, with 23 bases left in between. This CDR3 has 20 residues. Germline V gene data show CDR1 as SGDLS and CDR2 as YYNGEE. CDR3 nucleotide sequence: TGTGCCAGCAGCCCTTCAGCGGAGTCGGGATATGGCTCTGGGGCCAACGTCCTGACTTTC. Protein: CASSPSAESGYGSGANVLTF.

This clone was seen only a few times. The J gene is TRBJ2-3, the V gene TRBV30, with 10 bases that match TRBD2. Germline CDR1 is GTSNPN and CDR2 is SVGIG (reference sequence). The length of the CDR3 is 14 residues. Trimming took 8 bases from V and 2 from J; bases not matched to a gene: 7. CDR3 nucleotide sequence: TGTGCCAAATCAGGACTAGCGGACACAGATACGCAGTATTTT. This encodes CAKSGLADTDTQYF. The whole variable domain, filled in from reference TRBV30 and TRBJ2-3, reads SQTIHQWPATLVQPVGSPLSLECTVEGTSNPNLYWYRQAAGRGLQLLFYSVGIGQISSEVPQNLSASRPQDRQFILSSKKLLLSDSGFYLCAKSGLADTDTQYFGPGTRLTVL.

This clone was recorded only once. The rearrangement uses TRBV5-1 and TRBJ1-6; D is unclear. The length of the CDR3 is 14 residues. V lost 1 base, J lost 7 bases, and 9 bases lay in between. Germline lookup yields CDR1 SGHRS and CDR2 YFSETQ. The CDR3 is CASSLSQTNSPLHF. CDR3 coding DNA: TGCGCCAGCAGCTTGAGCCAGACGAATTCACCCCTCCACTTT.

Notes on this clone: Other DNA sequences in this specimen translate into the identical CDR3. The rearrangement joins TRBV11-2 to TRBJ2-7; no definite D call. Germline V gene lookup returns CDR1 SGHAT and CDR2 FQNNGV. V lost 1 base and J 3 bases, leaving 7 bases between the germline ends. CDR3 size: 13 residues. The CDR3 spells CASSLGESYEQYF. CDR3 nucleotides: TGTGCCAGCAGCTTAGGTGAAAGCTACGAGCAGTACTTC.

The chain combines TRBV7-3 with TRBJ2-3; TRBD2 matches 13 bases. Germline trimming cut 5 bases from V and 6 bases from J; bases unmatched to any gene: 5. CDR3 size: 15 residues. Germline V lookup: CDR1 SGHTA, CDR2 FQGTGA. CDR3 loop: CASSPRTSGGDTQYF. DNA of the CDR3: TGTGCCAGCAGCCCCCGGACTAGCGGGGGTGATACGCAGTATTTT.

The gene calls are TRBV7-2 and TRBJ2-1; 12 bases fit TRBD2. The CDR3 length is 15 residues. Germline V gene sequence: CDR1 SGHTA, CDR2 FQGNSA. Unmatched junction bases numbered 6, after V lost 5 bases and J lost 7 bases. As DNA, the CDR3 is TGTGCCAGCAGCCCTAGCGGGAGGGCCCGGAATGAGCAGTTCTTC. Translating it yields CASSPSGRARNEQFF.

Many counts were recorded for this clone. The gene calls are TRBV13 and TRBJ2-3; TRBD2 matches 8 bases. The CDR3 sequence is 19 residues long. V gave up 5 bases and J gave up 1 base; unmatched junction bases: 17. CDR1 and CDR2 from the germline V gene are PRHDT and FYEKMQ (reference sequence). In DNA, the CDR3 is TGTGCCAGCAGCCGAGGAGGGCGGGAGGCCCCCTTAGGCACAGATACGCAGTATTTT. Amino acid sequence: CASSRGGREAPLGTDTQYF.

This clone was detected once. CDR3 DNA sequence: TGTGCCAGCAGTGAAGGTAGAGGGGGGCATGAAAAACTGTTTTTT. It is translated as CASSEGRGGHEKLFF. The J gene is TRBJ1-4, the V gene TRBV6-1, with D maybe TRBD1 (6 bases). The germline V gene encodes CDR1 MNHNS and CDR2 SASEGT. The length of the CDR3 is 15 residues. The V gene lost 1 base and the J gene lost 6 bases, with 12 bases spanning the gap.

This chain links TRBV18 with TRBJ2-6; D unclear. Germline V lookup: CDR1 KGHSH, CDR2 LQKENI. The CDR3 runs 17 residues. V lost 3 bases and J 2 bases, leaving 14 bases between the germline ends. The CDR3 bases are TGTGCCAGCTCACCGGGTCGCTCTGGGGCTGGGGCCAACGTCCTGACTTTC. It yields the protein CASSPGRSGAGANVLTF.

The gene calls are TRBV7-2 and TRBJ2-5; D tentatively fits TRBD1 or TRBD2 (5 bases each). CDR3 length: 14 residues. The V gene lost 8 bases and the J gene lost 5 bases, with 18 bases spanning the gap. The germline gives CDR1 SGHTA, CDR2 FQGNSA. CDR3 DNA sequence: TGTGCCAGCGGGGGATACTCAAGCCAGGAGACCCAGTACTTC. Protein sequence: CASGGYSSQETQYF.

This rearrangement joins TRBV5-1 to TRBJ2-5; 14 nucleotides agree with TRBD2. Germline V CDR1 and CDR2: SGHRS, YFSETQ. The V gene end was trimmed by 4 bases and the J gene end by 4 bases; junction bases not matched to a gene: 15. This CDR3 comprises 19 residues. CDR3 nucleotide sequence: TGCGCCAGCAGCCCCGGACTAGCGGGAGGCCAGCAGAGAGGAGAGACCCAGTACTTC. Protein product: CASSPGLAGGQQRGETQYF.

Comments on this clone: Other DNA sequences of this sample code for an identical CDR3. The chain employs TRBV2 and TRBJ1-1, with TRBD1 matching over 7 bases. Germline lookup yields CDR1 SNHLY and CDR2 FYNNEI. Losses at the gene ends were 5 bases for V and 2 bases for J; bases not matched to a gene: 2. This CDR3 spans 13 amino acids. In DNA, the CDR3 is TGTGCCAGCAGTAGGGACAGAAACACTGAAGCTTTCTTT. Translated: CASSRDRNTEAFF.

The chain uses TRBV7-2 and TRBJ1-4, with 8 positions matching TRBD1. The CDR3 sequence is 13 residues long. CDR1 and CDR2 from the germline V gene are SGHTA and FQGNSA. V gave up 5 bases and J gave up 7 bases; unmatched junction bases: 3. Here the CDR3 reads CASSRGQGEKLFF. The CDR3 DNA sequence: TGTGCCAGCAGCCGCGGACAGGGTGAAAAACTGTTTTTT. Drawing the rest from reference TRBV7-2 and TRBJ1-4, the complete variable domain is GAGVSQSPSNKVTEKGKDVELRCDPISGHTALYWYRQSLGQGLEFLIYFQGNSAPDKSGLPSDRFSAERTGGSVSTLTIQRTQQEDSAVYLCASSRGQGEKLFFGSGTQLSVL.

This chain's CDR3 is CASTGKYSSNQPQHF. The CDR3 region has the DNA TGTGCCAGCACCGGGAAGTATAGTAGCAATCAGCCCCAGCATTTT. The chain combines TRBV2 with TRBJ1-5, with D unresolved. CDR1 and CDR2 from the germline V gene are SNHLY and FYNNEI. The V and J ends lost 7 bases and 0 bases respectively, with 13 bases between them. CDR3 size: 15 residues.

The gene calls are TRBV5-5 and TRBJ2-7; D is undetermined. There are 14 residues in the CDR3. Trimming shortened V by 4 bases and J by 1 base, and 12 bases separated the two germline ends. The V gene's germline CDR1 is SGHKS and CDR2 YYEKEE (reference sequence). CDR3 sequence (DNA): TGTGCCAGCAGCCAAGATACCCCATCCTACGAGCAGTACTTC. Amino acids: CASSQDTPSYEQYF.

J is TRBJ2-5 and V is TRBV28; D ambiguous. Germline CDR1 and CDR2: MDHEN and SYDVKM. V shed 3 bases and J shed 1 base, with 9 bases lying between them. The CDR3 covers 14 residues. The CDR3 spells CASSFVWAQETQYF. The CDR3 DNA sequence: TGTGCCAGCAGTTTCGTCTGGGCCCAAGAGACCCAGTACTTC.

The J gene is TRBJ1-4, the V gene TRBV5-4; D remains ambiguous. V dropped 0 bases and J dropped 1 base, with 13 bases sitting between them. Germline CDR1 and CDR2: SGHNT and YYREEE (reference sequence). This CDR3 has 17 residues. CDR3 coding DNA: TGTGCCAGCAGCTTGGGTGGACTCCTAATAACTAATGAAAAACTGTTTTTT. This sequence encodes CASSLGGLLITNEKLFF. Supplemented by reference TRBV5-4 and TRBJ1-4, the full variable domain reads ETGVTQSPTHLIKTRGQQVTLRCSSQSGHNTVSWYQQALGQGPQFIFQYYREEENGRGNFPPRFSGLQFPNYSSELNVNALELDDSALYLCASSLGGLLITNEKLFFGSGTQLSVL.

This clone has just a few counts. A single base is all that separates this from a far larger clone, so a read error is likely. The genes are TRBV19 and TRBJ1-1; no reliable D call. Trimming pared 5 bases from V and 0 bases from J, leaving 7 bases between. Looked up from germline, CDR1 is LNHDA and CDR2 is SQIVND (reference sequence). CDR3 length: 13 amino acids. CDR3: CASSSNMNTEAFF. CDR3 DNA sequence: TGTGCCAGTAGTTCGAACATGAACACTGAAGCTTTCTTT.

On this clone itself: One junction end does not reproduce the germline sequence, and a read error may be involved. The sample has other DNA sequences that encode this CDR3 too. The chain couples TRBV7-2 to TRBJ2-7; perhaps D is TRBD1 or TRBD2 (5 bases each). The CDR3 totals 15 residues. Looked up from germline, CDR1 is SGHTA and CDR2 is FQGNSA. CDR3 DNA sequence: TGTGCCAGCAGCTTGGCCGGGACGACCCTCTACGAACAGTACTTC. Its protein product is CASSLAGTTLYEQYF.

The genes are TRBV11-2 and TRBJ2-1, with TRBD2 as a possible D gene (6 bases). V dropped 6 bases and J dropped 0 bases, with 12 bases sitting between them. This CDR3 region has 15 residues. Germline CDR1 SGHAT, CDR2 FQNNGV. The CDR3 reads CASRGLANSYNEQFF. The CDR3, as DNA: TGTGCCAGCAGGGGACTGGCCAACTCCTACAATGAGCAGTTCTTC.

A few counts support this clone. The CDR3 spells CASSEGAQGVYGYTF. CDR3 DNA: TGTGCCAGCAGCGAGGGGGCACAGGGGGTGTATGGCTACACCTTC. The V gene is TRBV9, the J gene TRBJ1-2; 8 positions match TRBD1. The CDR3 covers 15 residues. Germline V CDR1 and CDR2: SGDLS, YYNGEE. J lost 5 bases, V lost 3 bases, and 9 bases had no gene match.

This chain joins TRBV6-5 and TRBJ1-1; the D gene is possibly TRBD1 (5 bases). Looked up from germline, CDR1 is MNHEY and CDR2 is SVGAGI. Trimming took off 6 bases at V and 6 bases at J, with 8 bases between the two ends. The CDR3 loop spans 11 amino acids. The CDR3 DNA reads TGTGCCAGCAGGGGGGTGGCTGAAGCTTTCTTT. This sequence encodes CASRGVAEAFF.